This T cell receptor (beta chain) was recovered during a study of PD-L1 blockade in urothelial cancer. This clone came up a few times. Only in-frame clones appear in the TCRdb table, and some are missing; sequencing was by immunoSEQ multiplex PCR. The sample lists 55,000 to 85,000 clones; approximately 88% were seen once. The CDR3 consists of 15 residues. The germline V gene has CDR1 MNHEY and CDR2 SVGAGI. Trimming took 6 bases from V and 2 from J; bases not matched to a gene: 4. The receptor was isolated from a man in his sixties with urothelial cancer. The sample was PBMCs, taken around atezolizumab (anti-PD-L1) treatment. This chain connects TRBV6-5 to TRBJ1-3; TRBD1 matches at 10 bases. The CDR3 loop is CASRQGQGAGNTIYF. The DNA for the CDR3 is TGTGCCAGCAGACAAGGACAGGGGGCTGGAAACACCATATATTTT.